The rows below give T cell receptor beta chains drawn from one sample of a study of blood T cell repertoires in COVID-19. Here immunoSEQ multiplex PCR was the method, and the copy in TCRdb shows in-frame clones only, minus some. The sample consists of about 230,000 clones, 85% to 90% of them appearing once. Sequenced material: peripheral blood. The receptors come from a man aged 50 to 60 with COVID-19, enrolled during active disease. Each CDR3 is given with its conserved first and last residue. Fields, in order: V gene, J gene, D gene, CDR3 length, clone size, CDR3 DNA, CDR3 protein. A D gene is named only where the DNA matches it firmly. Clone size is not always given. Where it is, it says once, few, many or a class for expanded clones.

TRBV5-1	TRBJ2-1	-	11	-	TGCGCCAGCAGCTTGTCTAGGGAGCAGTTCTTC	CASSLSREQFF
TRBV19	TRBJ2-1	TRBD2	16	-	TGTGCCAGTAGTACCCCCGCAGCGGGGTCCTACAATGAGCAGTTCTTC	CASSTPAAGSYNEQFF
TRBV4-1	TRBJ2-1	TRBD2	18	-	TGCGCCAGCAGCCAAGAAGGATTTGGGCTAGCGGGAGTCAATGAGCAGTTCTTC	CASSQEGFGLAGVNEQFF
TRBV18	TRBJ2-1	-	16	-	TGTGCCAGCTCACCATGGGTCCAGGGTGACTACAATGAGCAGTTCTTC	CASSPWVQGDYNEQFF
TRBV12-5	TRBJ2-7	-	18	-	TGTGCTAGTGGTCCGGGACAGGGGTTCAGCGGGAGGCTCAACGAGCAGTACTTC	CASGPGQGFSGRLNEQYF
TRBV28	TRBJ1-3	-	14	-	TGTGCCAGCAGCCGAAGCCCCACTGGAAACACCATATATTTT	CASSRSPTGNTIYF
TRBV4-3	TRBJ1-6	TRBD1	15	-	TGCGCCAGCAGCCAAGAGGACAGGGGAAGTTCACCCCTCCACTTT	CASSQEDRGSSPLHF
TRBV5-5	TRBJ2-7	TRBD1	14	-	TGTGCCAGCAGCTTGGAGGGACAGTTCTACGAGCAGTACTTC	CASSLEGQFYEQYF
TRBV3-1/TRBV3-2	TRBJ2-3	TRBD1	18	once	TGTGCCAGCAGCCATGCCCGAAGGGACAGGGCTAGCACAGATACGCAGTATTTT	CASSHARRDRASTDTQYF
TRBV7-2	TRBJ1-5	TRBD1	15	-	TGTGCCAGCAGCTTAAGGGACAGTGTCAATCAGCCCCAGCATTTT	CASSLRDSVNQPQHF
TRBV3-1/TRBV3-2	TRBJ2-3	TRBD1	16	-	TGTGCCAGCAGCCAACCCCAGGGGGCGGAAACAGATACGCAGTATTTT	CASSQPQGAETDTQYF
TRBV15	TRBJ1-2	TRBD1	14	-	TGTGCCACCAGCAGGGAAGGGGGCAACTATGGCTACACCTTC	CATSREGGNYGYTF
TRBV28	TRBJ2-3	TRBD2	15	-	TGTGCCAGCGGAAGTAGCGGGAGCGAATTGGATACGCAGTATTTT	CASGSSGSELDTQYF
TRBV5-6	TRBJ2-5	TRBD2	15	-	TGTGCCAGCAGACCGGCGGGGCTAGCGGGGGGAACCCAGTACTTC	CASRPAGLAGGTQYF
TRBV19	TRBJ1-5	-	13	-	TGTGCCAGCACCGACCAGGGCAATCAGCCCCAGCATTTT	CASTDQGNQPQHF
TRBV18	TRBJ1-1	-	14	-	TGTGCCAGCTCACCGAGACAGGCGAACACTGAAGCTTTCTTT	CASSPRQANTEAFF